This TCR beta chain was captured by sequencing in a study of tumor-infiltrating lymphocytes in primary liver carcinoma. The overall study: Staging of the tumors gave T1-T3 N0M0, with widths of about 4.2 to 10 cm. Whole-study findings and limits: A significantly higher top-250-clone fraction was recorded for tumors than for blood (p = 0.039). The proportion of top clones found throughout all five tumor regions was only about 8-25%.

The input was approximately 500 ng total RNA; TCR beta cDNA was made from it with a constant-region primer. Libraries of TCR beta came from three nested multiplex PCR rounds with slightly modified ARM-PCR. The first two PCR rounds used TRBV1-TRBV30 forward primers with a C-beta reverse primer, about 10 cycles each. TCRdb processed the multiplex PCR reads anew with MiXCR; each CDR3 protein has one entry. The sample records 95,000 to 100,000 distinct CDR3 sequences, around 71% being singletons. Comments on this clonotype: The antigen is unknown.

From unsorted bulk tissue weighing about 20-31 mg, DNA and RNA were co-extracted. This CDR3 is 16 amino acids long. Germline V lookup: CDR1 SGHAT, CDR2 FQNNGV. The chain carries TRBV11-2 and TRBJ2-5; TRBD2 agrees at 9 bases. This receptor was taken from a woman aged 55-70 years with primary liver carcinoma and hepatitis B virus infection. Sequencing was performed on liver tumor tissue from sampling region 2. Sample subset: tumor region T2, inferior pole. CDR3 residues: CVSSNSRGSGRETQYF. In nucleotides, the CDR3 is TGTGTCAGTAGCAACTCCCGTGGTAGCGGGAGAGAGACCCAGTACTTC.